These T cell receptor beta chains were read from a single sample in a study of T cells after posttransplantation cyclophosphamide. Generated by immunoSEQ multiplex PCR, the TCRdb table keeps only in-frame clones and is missing some. The specimen has 5,000 or so clones, none found just once. Sequences were derived from PBMCs, sampled 350 to 400 days after allogeneic stem cell transplant with posttransplant cyclophosphamide. The origin of the receptors is a male patient over 55 who received an allogeneic stem cell transplant from a related donor, was CMV-positive, and had acute GVHD only. Among the T cells, some may be from the graft donor. Both conserved end residues are part of each CDR3. The D gene is left open where the match is weak. Some rows mark clone size as missing; the rest say once, few, many or name a class of expanded clone.

TRBV15	many	NA	TRBJ1-5	CATSRDGGASNQPQHF	TGTGCCACCAGCAGAGATGGGGGGGCCTCAAATCAGCCCCAGCATTTT
TRBV19	medium-sized	TRBD1	TRBJ2-7	CASGKGQGVHEQYF	TGTGCCAGTGGGAAGGGACAGGGGGTGCACGAGCAGTACTTC
TRBV5-1	many	NA	TRBJ2-3	CASSLVADFTDTQYF	TGCGCCAGCAGCTTGGTTGCAGACTTCACAGATACGCAGTATTTT
TRBV4-1	many	TRBD1	TRBJ2-6	CASSQGLQGRGTGANVLTF	TGCGCCAGCAGCCAAGGATTACAGGGGCGTGGAACTGGGGCCAACGTCCTGACTTTC
TRBV19	many	TRBD1	TRBJ2-3	CASSIVGQGPDTQYF	TGTGCCAGTAGTATAGTGGGACAGGGCCCAGATACGCAGTATTTT
TRBV7-6	many	NA	TRBJ1-1	CASSPGTANTEAFF	TGTGCCAGCAGCCCAGGCACAGCGAACACTGAAGCTTTCTTT
TRBV6-9	many	NA	TRBJ1-5	CASSTPPGGRGQPQHF	TGTGCCAGCAGTACTCCTCCGGGGGGCAGGGGTCAGCCCCAGCATTTT
TRBV19	medium-sized	NA	TRBJ2-6	CASSMRAGGANVLTF	TGTGCCAGTAGTATGAGGGCCGGGGGGGCCAACGTCCTGACTTTC
TRBV6-6	many	TRBD2	TRBJ2-5	CASSTSGGAETQYF	TGTGCCAGCAGTACTAGCGGGGGGGCAGAGACCCAGTACTTC
TRBV27	many	NA	TRBJ2-3	CASRPGGTDTQYF	TGTGCCAGCAGGCCCGGTGGCACAGATACGCAGTATTTT
TRBV4-3	many	NA	TRBJ2-5	CASSRETGGSHQETQYF	TGCGCCAGCAGCCGAGAGACAGGCGGCAGTCACCAAGAGACCCAGTACTTC
TRBV5-4	many	TRBD1	TRBJ1-3	CASRSTGPGNTIYF	TGTGCCAGCAGGTCGACAGGGCCCGGAAACACCATATATTTT
TRBV27	many	NA	TRBJ1-1	CASRTAPTRNTEAFF	TGTGCCAGCAGAACAGCACCGACAAGGAACACTGAAGCTTTCTTT
TRBV5-8	many	TRBD1	TRBJ1-2	CASSLDGGQGYGYTF	TGTGCCAGCAGCTTGGATGGGGGACAGGGGTATGGCTACACCTTC
TRBV12-5	many	NA	TRBJ2-2	CASGPPPFAGELFF	TGTGCTAGTGGTCCCCCCCCTTTCGCCGGGGAGCTGTTTTTT
TRBV7-3	medium-sized	TRBD1	TRBJ2-2	CASSRDRGPGELFF	TGTGCCAGCAGTCGGGACAGGGGGCCTGGGGAGCTGTTTTTT
TRBV5-4	NA	NA	TRBJ2-5	CASSLAQETQYF	TGTGCCAGCAGCCTAGCCCAAGAGACCCAGTACTTC
TRBV27	many	TRBD2	TRBJ2-3	CASSLTSGKTDTQYF	TGTGCCAGCAGTTTAACTAGCGGGAAGACAGATACGCAGTATTTT
TRBV30	many	TRBD1	TRBJ2-7	CAWSNWLGTGRHEQYF	TGTGCCTGGAGTAATTGGTTGGGGACAGGGCGCCACGAGCAGTACTTC
TRBV5-1	many	TRBD1	TRBJ1-2	CASSLVLGQGYGYTF	TGCGCCAGCAGCTTGGTTCTGGGACAGGGCTATGGCTACACCTTC
TRBV30	many	TRBD1	TRBJ2-3	CAWSEDRVSDTQYF	TGTGCCTGGAGTGAGGACAGGGTCTCAGATACGCAGTATTTT
TRBV19	many	TRBD1	TRBJ2-3	CASSIRTGGTDTQYF	TGTGCCAGTAGTATAAGGACAGGGGGCACAGATACGCAGTATTTT
TRBV7-2	many	TRBD1	TRBJ2-2	CASSLRQGATGELFF	TGTGCCAGCAGCTTAAGACAGGGGGCGACCGGGGAGCTGTTTTTT
TRBV5-1	many	TRBD1	TRBJ1-1	CASSNRGQGTEAFF	TGCGCCAGCAGCAACAGGGGGCAAGGCACTGAAGCTTTCTTT
TRBV7-8	many	TRBD1	TRBJ1-1	CASSWGQGDTEAFF	TGTGCCAGCAGCTGGGGACAGGGGGACACTGAAGCTTTCTTT
TRBV5-1	many	TRBD2	TRBJ2-5	CASSLATSEQETQYF	TGCGCCAGCAGCTTGGCAACTAGCGAACAAGAGACCCAGTACTTC
TRBV5-4	many	TRBD1	TRBJ1-5	CASSPGTGNNQPQHF	TGTGCCAGCAGCCCCGGGACAGGGAACAATCAGCCCCAGCATTTT
TRBV18	many	TRBD1	TRBJ2-7	CASSGGGTGGSYEQYF	TGTGCCAGCTCAGGAGGAGGGACAGGGGGTTCCTACGAGCAGTACTTC
TRBV5-1	many	TRBD1	TRBJ2-1	CASSLAGTGGNEQFF	TGCGCCAGCAGCTTGGCCGGGACAGGGGGCAATGAGCAGTTCTTC
TRBV18	many	NA	TRBJ1-1	CASSPVGANTEAFF	TGTGCCAGCTCACCAGTGGGGGCTAATACTGAAGCTTTCTTT
TRBV14	many	TRBD1	TRBJ1-1	CASSQVTGGTEAFF	TGTGCCAGCAGCCAAGTTACAGGGGGAACTGAAGCTTTCTTT
TRBV6-1	many	TRBD2	TRBJ2-1	CASSEWGSGHNEQFF	TGTGCCAGCAGTGAATGGGGTAGCGGGCACAATGAGCAGTTCTTC
TRBV9	medium-sized	NA	TRBJ1-3	CASSAGGQLFSGNTIYF	TGTGCCAGCAGCGCCGGAGGACAGCTCTTCTCTGGAAACACCATATATTTT
TRBV29-1	many	NA	TRBJ1-1	CSVSNGGTEAFF	TGCAGCGTTAGTAACGGGGGCACTGAAGCTTTCTTT
TRBV5-1	few	NA	TRBJ1-6	CASSLTGISSYNSPLHF	TGCGCCAGCAGCTTGACAGGGATTAGCTCCTATAATTCACCCCTCCACTTT